These 17 T cell receptor beta chains were sequenced from one sample in a study of regulatory dendritic cells for organ transplantation. Data came from immunoSEQ multiplex PCR; TCRdb stores just in-frame clones and leaves some out. Here the sample spans 20,000 to 25,000 clones, 74% being singletons. Sequenced input: memory CD4+ T cells from blood. Described subset: CD45RO+ memory T cells. The origin of the receptors is a human donor in good health.

The chain recombines TRBV9 with TRBJ2-3; 11 bases line up with TRBD2. V trimming: 6 bases; J trimming: 2 bases; junction bases outside the gene matches: 5. This CDR3 spans 15 amino acids. Per germline, CDR1 SGDLS and CDR2 YYNGEE. CDR3 sequence reads: CASTPGLADTDTQYF. The CDR3 nucleotides are TGTGCCAGCACCCCGGGACTAGCGGACACAGATACGCAGTATTTT.

This clone was detected once. V gene TRBV27 combines with J gene TRBJ1-1; 8 positions agree with TRBD1. The CDR3 contains 14 residues. The germline CDR1 and CDR2 sequences are MNHEY and SMNVEV (reference sequence). V was clipped by 5 bases and J by 4 bases; unmatched bases: 6. CDR3 amino acids: CASSERQGITEAFF. The CDR3, as DNA: TGTGCCAGCAGTGAAAGACAGGGGATCACTGAAGCTTTCTTT.

The V and J genes are TRBV6-6 and TRBJ2-7; 10 bases align to TRBD1. CDR3 length: 16 amino acids. With V trimmed by 2 bases and J by 4 bases, 8 bases remained unmatched. Looked up from germline, CDR1 is MNHNY and CDR2 is SVGAGI (reference sequence). The chain's CDR3 is CASSYADPGQGYEQYF. The CDR3 DNA reads as TGTGCCAGCAGTTACGCTGATCCGGGACAGGGGTACGAGCAGTACTTC.

The V and J genes are TRBV11-2 and TRBJ1-2; 9 bases map to TRBD1. Germline trimming cut 1 base from V and 7 bases from J; bases unmatched to any gene: 1. Germline V gene sequence: CDR1 SGHAT, CDR2 FQNNGV. The length of the CDR3 is 13 residues. For the CDR3, the DNA is TGTGCCAGCAGCTTAGGGACAGGGGTTGGCTACACCTTC. Translating it yields CASSLGTGVGYTF. The full variable domain, completed using reference TRBV11-2 and TRBJ1-2, is EAGVAQSPRYKIIEKRQSVAFWCNPISGHATLYWYQQILGQGPKLLIQFQNNGVVDDSQLPKDRFSAERLKGVDSTLKIQPAKLEDSAVYLCASSLGTGVGYTFGSGTRLTVV.

V and J are TRBV11-2 and TRBJ1-5; no reliable D call. Germline CDR1 SGHAT, CDR2 FQNNGV. V shed 2 bases and J shed 7 bases, with 9 bases lying between them. This CDR3 region has 13 residues. CDR3 sequence: CASSLPGKQPQHF. CDR3 nucleotide sequence: TGTGCCAGCAGCTTACCGGGAAAACAGCCCCAGCATTTT. Supplemented by reference TRBV11-2 and TRBJ1-5, the full variable domain reads EAGVAQSPRYKIIEKRQSVAFWCNPISGHATLYWYQQILGQGPKLLIQFQNNGVVDDSQLPKDRFSAERLKGVDSTLKIQPAKLEDSAVYLCASSLPGKQPQHFGDGTRLSIL.

This rearrangement joins TRBV7-9 to TRBJ1-2, with a possible D match to TRBD1 (5 bases). V was pared by 5 bases and J by 0 bases, with 7 bases between. The CDR3 consists of 13 residues. The germline V gene has CDR1 SEHNR and CDR2 FQNEAQ (reference sequence). Written as DNA, the CDR3 is TGTGCCAGCAGCGCGGGACCTAACTATGGCTACACCTTC. It codes for CASSAGPNYGYTF.

The chain recombines TRBV4-1 with TRBJ1-1, with 10 bases matching TRBD1. The V segment lost 8 bases and the J segment 6 bases; nucleotides outside the gene matches: 12. The CDR3 totals 15 residues. The germline gives CDR1 MGHRA, CDR2 YSYEKL. The CDR3 coding sequence is TGCGCCAGCGGATCGGGACAGGGGATGAGGGCTGAAGCTTTCTTT. This sequence encodes CASGSGQGMRAEAFF.

The chain links TRBV6-1 to TRBJ2-5; possible D gene TRBD1, 6 bases. V gave up 8 bases and J gave up 4 bases, with 20 bases separating them. This CDR3 comprises 15 residues. Germline CDR1 and CDR2: MNHNS and SASEGT. The CDR3 coding sequence is TGTGCCAGCGGAAGACGCGCAGGGGAACGAGAGACCCAGTACTTC. Its translation is CASGRRAGERETQYF.

V gene TRBV5-1 combines with J gene TRBJ2-3, with a tentative D call TRBD2 (5 bases). Germline CDR1 reads SGHRS; CDR2 reads YFSETQ. The CDR3 spans 16 residues. The germline V and J ends were trimmed by 4 bases and 0 bases, with 15 bases remaining between them. CDR3 amino acids: CASSTQAVGSTDTQYF. CDR3 bases: TGCGCCAGCAGCACCCAAGCGGTGGGGAGCACAGATACGCAGTATTTT.

V gene TRBV6-1 combines with J gene TRBJ1-4; 9 positions agree with TRBD1. The V segment lost 6 bases and the J segment 3 bases; nucleotides outside the gene matches: 5. The CDR3 length is 15 residues. Per germline, CDR1 MNHNS and CDR2 SASEGT. CDR3 sequence reads: CASSPRTGANEKLFF. CDR3 coding DNA: TGTGCCAGCAGCCCAAGGACAGGGGCTAATGAAAAACTGTTTTTT.

The chain has TRBV5-5 and TRBJ2-5, with TRBD1 as a possible D gene (5 bases). Looked up from germline, CDR1 is SGHKS and CDR2 is YYEKEE (reference sequence). The CDR3 runs 14 residues. The ends were cut back, 4 bases at V and 1 base at J, with 11 bases in the middle. The CDR3 DNA reads TGTGCCAGCAGCAGGGGATCTAGCCAAGAGACCCAGTACTTC. The encoded protein is CASSRGSSQETQYF.

This clone has a handful of counts. This chain uses TRBV7-2 with TRBJ2-3; 8 bases map to TRBD1. The CDR3 runs to 16 residues. J was trimmed by 5 bases and V by 3 bases; bases with no gene match: 10. Germline assignment: CDR1 SGHTA and CDR2 FQGNSA. The CDR3 is CASSFQTGQGGDTQYF. CDR3 nucleotides: TGTGCCAGCAGCTTTCAAACCGGACAGGGAGGAGATACGCAGTATTTT.

This chain uses TRBV2 with TRBJ1-5; 7 bases line up with TRBD1. V gave up 8 bases and J gave up 0 bases; unmatched junction bases: 10. The CDR3 is made up of 16 amino acids. CDR1 SNHLY and CDR2 FYNNEI come from the germline V gene. The CDR3 DNA reads as TGTGCCAGCTCCCAAGGGACAGTCTATAGCAATCAGCCCCAGCATTTT. This translates into CASSQGTVYSNQPQHF.

This clone was found once. V usage is TRBV7-8 and J usage is TRBJ2-5; 8 bases are a match to TRBD1. Germline CDR1 SGHVS, CDR2 FQNEAQ. CDR3 length: 14 amino acids. V shed 5 bases and J 5 bases; nucleotides not matched to a gene: 7. CDR3 protein: CASSTDRGEETQYF. The CDR3 bases are TGTGCCAGCAGCACCGACAGGGGCGAGGAGACCCAGTACTTC.

This clone came up once. The CDR3 loop is CATQSAGQGRSPLHF. The CDR3 DNA follows: TGTGCCACCCAAAGTGCGGGACAGGGTAGATCACCCCTCCACTTT. The chain joins TRBV19 to TRBJ1-6, with TRBD1 matching over 9 bases. The CDR3 runs to 15 residues. Unmatched junction bases numbered 14, after V lost 10 bases and J lost 10 bases. Germline V gene lookup returns CDR1 LNHDA and CDR2 SQIVND (reference sequence). The full variable domain, with the rest looked up from reference TRBV19 and TRBJ1-6, is DGGITQSPKYLFRKEGQNVTLSCEQNLNHDAMYWYRQDPGQGLRLIYYSQIVNDFQKGDIAEGYSVSREKKESFPLTVTSAQKNPTAFYLCATQSAGQGRSPLHFGNGTRLTVT.

The table lists this clone with a few counts. The chain recombines TRBV29-1 with TRBJ1-5; D uncertain. This CDR3 has 15 amino acids. With 4 bases removed from V and 1 base from J, the gap between germline ends came to 14 bases. Germline V gives CDR1 SQVTM, CDR2 ANQGSEA. The CDR3 is CSVVYTGMSNQPQHF. Written as DNA, the CDR3 is TGCAGCGTTGTTTATACGGGGATGAGCAATCAGCCCCAGCATTTT. Supplemented by reference TRBV29-1 and TRBJ1-5, the full variable domain reads SAVISQKPSRDICQRGTSLTIQCQVDSQVTMMFWYRQQPGQSLTLIATANQGSEATYESGFVIDKFPISRPNLTFSTLTVSNMSPEDSSIYLCSVVYTGMSNQPQHFGDGTRLSIL.

The chain recombines TRBV9 with TRBJ2-1; 8 bases line up with TRBD2. Germline V gene lookup returns CDR1 SGDLS and CDR2 YYNGEE. The CDR3 is 14 residues long. The J segment lost 6 bases and the V segment lost 6 bases, leaving 8 bases of the junction unmatched. The CDR3 loop reads CASNVAGGRNEQFF. As DNA, the CDR3 is TGTGCCAGCAACGTTGCGGGGGGCCGCAATGAGCAGTTCTTC.